What follows are 21 T cell receptor beta chains derived from one specimen sequenced in a study of sequential checkpoint blockade in melanoma. Specified treatment: randomized to nivolumab then ipilimumab (arm A) or the reverse (arm B). The table came from immunoSEQ multiplex PCR; TCRdb's copy has only in-frame clones and leaves some out. The data contain tens of thousands of clones, 84% of them singletons. This specimen was CD8+ T cells sorted from blood (inferred from file names), taken from a patient given nivolumab and ipilimumab in sequence. The receptor source for this set is a human donor with melanoma.

The rearrangement uses TRBV19 and TRBJ2-2; unclear D gene. The germline V and J ends were trimmed by 7 bases and 3 bases, with 3 bases remaining between them. This CDR3 spans 11 amino acids. Germline CDR1 reads LNHDA; CDR2 reads SQIVND (reference sequence). The CDR3 region has the DNA TGTGCCAGTACCTACACCGGGGAGCTGTTTTTT. Residues: CASTYTGELFF.

The genes are TRBV10-3 and TRBJ1-2; D unresolved. Trimming stripped 0 bases from V and 4 bases from J, with 15 bases between. The germline CDR1 and CDR2 sequences are ENHRY and SYGVKD. This CDR3 has 16 residues. Here the CDR3 reads CAISESIPGRSYGYTF. The CDR3 DNA follows: TGTGCCATCAGTGAGTCTATCCCAGGCCGTAGCTATGGCTACACCTTC.

A few counts support this clone. The chain couples TRBV6-6 to TRBJ2-7; 9 nucleotides line up with TRBD1. V lost 5 bases to trimming and J lost 2 bases; unmatched junction nucleotides: 4. In germline, CDR1 is MNHNY, CDR2 SVGAGI (reference sequence). The CDR3 spans 14 residues. CDR3 DNA sequence: TGTGCCAGCAGTAGGGACAGGGAAACCTACGAGCAGTACTTC. Translated: CASSRDRETYEQYF.

V usage is TRBV6-1 and J usage is TRBJ1-4; 12 positions agree with TRBD1. Germline V gives CDR1 MNHNS, CDR2 SASEGT. The CDR3 has 17 amino acids. J was trimmed by 7 bases and V by 1 base; bases with no gene match: 7. Here the CDR3 reads CASSEVGQGARSEKLFF. The CDR3 DNA follows: TGTGCCAGCAGTGAAGTGGGACAGGGGGCCAGGAGTGAAAAACTGTTTTTT.

This clone was picked up one time. This rearrangement joins TRBV7-9 to TRBJ2-2; D is unresolved. CDR3 size: 13 residues. CDR1 and CDR2 from the germline V gene are SEHNR and FQNEAQ (reference sequence). V lost 2 bases and J 6 bases, leaving 7 bases between the germline ends. CDR3 protein: CASSLHESGELFF. Here the CDR3 DNA reads TGTGCCAGCAGCTTACATGAGTCCGGGGAGCTGTTTTTT. Complete variable domain (other parts from reference TRBV7-9 and TRBJ2-2): DTGVSQNPRHKITKRGQNVTFRCDPISEHNRLYWYRQTLGQGPEFLTYFQNEAQLEKSRLLSDRFSAERPKGSFSTLEIQRTEQGDSAMYLCASSLHESGELFFGEGSRLTVL.

This clone showed up just once. The V and J genes are TRBV27 and TRBJ2-1, with 7 bases that match TRBD1. The junction had 7 bases not matched to a gene; V was cut back by 2 bases and J by 3 bases. CDR3 length: 16 residues. From germline, CDR1 is MNHEY and CDR2 SMNVEV (reference sequence). CDR3 nucleotides: TGTGCCAGCAGTTTAACCCCAGGGACAGTCTACAATGAGCAGTTCTTC. Translated: CASSLTPGTVYNEQFF.

This chain joins TRBV14 and TRBJ2-3; D perhaps matches TRBD2 (6 bases). The V gene's germline CDR1 is SGHDN and CDR2 FVKESK. V lost 5 bases and J lost 1, with 13 bases in between. The CDR3 loop spans 15 amino acids. The CDR3 loop reads CASSWLEGGTDTQYF. The CDR3 DNA sequence: TGTGCCAGCAGCTGGCTGGAGGGTGGCACAGATACGCAGTATTTT.

The V gene is TRBV4-1, the J gene TRBJ2-3; 15 positions agree with TRBD2. V lost 4 bases and J lost 4; bases outside the gene matches: 3. From germline, CDR1 is MGHRA and CDR2 YSYEKL. The CDR3 spans 16 residues. The CDR3 here is CASSPRTSGGADTQYF. The CDR3, as DNA: TGCGCCAGCAGCCCCCGGACTAGCGGGGGGGCAGATACGCAGTATTTT.

Remarks on this clone: A junction end diverges from the germline sequence, so it may reflect a read error. This chain links TRBV6-6 with TRBJ1-6, with a weak D call TRBD1 (6 bases). Germline V gene lookup returns CDR1 MNHNY and CDR2 SVGAGI (reference sequence). The CDR3 is made up of 13 amino acids. This CDR3 is CVSSSQGSSPLHF. The DNA of the CDR3 is TGTGTCAGCAGTTCCCAGGGGAGTTCACCCCTCCACTTT.

Written as DNA, the CDR3 is TGTGCCAGTAGTATAGACGACAGCGTTAGTGCCTACGAGCAGTACTTC. Its translation is CASSIDDSVSAYEQYF. The chain employs TRBV19 and TRBJ2-7; a possible D gene is TRBD1 (5 bases). V gave up 0 bases and J gave up 2 bases, with 14 bases separating them. The CDR3 has 16 amino acids. Germline CDR1 LNHDA, CDR2 SQIVND (reference sequence). The whole variable domain, remainder taken from reference TRBV19 and TRBJ2-7, is DGGITQSPKYLFRKEGQNVTLSCEQNLNHDAMYWYRQDPGQGLRLIYYSQIVNDFQKGDIAEGYSVSREKKESFPLTVTSAQKNPTAFYLCASSIDDSVSAYEQYFGPGTRLTVT.

V gene TRBV10-1 combines with J gene TRBJ2-2; no clear D. The germline V and J ends were trimmed by 5 bases and 9 bases, with 10 bases remaining between them. Germline assignment: CDR1 WNHNN and CDR2 SYGVQD (reference sequence). The CDR3 length is 12 residues. CDR3 sequence reads: CASSNGPRELFF. The CDR3, as DNA: TGCGCCAGCAGTAATGGGCCTCGGGAGCTGTTTTTT.

The rearrangement links TRBV27 to TRBJ1-5; 8 bases map to TRBD1. Looked up from germline, CDR1 is MNHEY and CDR2 is SMNVEV (reference sequence). With 3 bases clipped from V and 4 bases from J, the junction kept 2 bases outside the gene matches. The CDR3 is 14 residues long. In DNA, the CDR3 is TGTGCCAGCAGTTTGACAGGGGAGAATCAGCCCCAGCATTTT. Protein: CASSLTGENQPQHF.

The CDR3, as DNA: TGTGCCAGCAGTTTCCTTGACAGCTACGAGCAGTACTTC. It translates to CASSFLDSYEQYF. The V and J genes are TRBV28 and TRBJ2-7; TRBD1 is a possible D gene (5 bases). Germline V CDR1 and CDR2: MDHEN, SYDVKM. The CDR3 extends over 13 amino acids. V dropped 3 bases and J dropped 3 bases, with 9 bases sitting between them.

The rearrangement uses TRBV27 and TRBJ1-5, with 9 nucleotides matching TRBD1. The CDR3 totals 13 residues. From germline, CDR1 is MNHEY and CDR2 SMNVEV (reference sequence). The junction had 0 bases not matched to a gene; V was cut back by 5 bases and J by 4 bases. The CDR3 loop is CASSDRGNQPQHF. As DNA, the CDR3 is TGTGCCAGCAGTGACAGGGGGAATCAGCCCCAGCATTTT.

CDR3 region: CASSYPTGVSSPLHF. The CDR3 DNA is TGTGCCAGCAGTTACCCGACAGGGGTGAGTTCACCCCTCCACTTT. This chain links TRBV6-5 with TRBJ1-6; 8 bases line up with TRBD1. CDR1 and CDR2 (germline): MNHEY, SVGAGI. V was pared by 2 bases and J by 9 bases, with 6 bases of the junction left unmatched. This CDR3 has 15 residues.

The genes are TRBV5-5 and TRBJ2-7; 8 positions match TRBD1. This CDR3 has 14 residues. Germline CDR1 is SGHKS and CDR2 is YYEKEE (reference sequence). Losses at the gene ends were 0 bases for V and 5 bases for J; bases not matched to a gene: 4. CDR3 nucleotides: TGTGCCAGCAGCTTGGGACAGGGGTTCCACGAGCAGTACTTC. This sequence encodes CASSLGQGFHEQYF.

The chain carries TRBV28 and TRBJ2-1; D gene uncertain. The V end was cut by 4 bases, the J end by 7 bases, with 14 bases between. The CDR3 is made up of 14 amino acids. Germline V gene lookup returns CDR1 MDHEN and CDR2 SYDVKM. Here the CDR3 DNA reads TGTGCCAGCAGTTCCTCCGATCTAGATAATGAGCAGTTCTTC. Translating it yields CASSSSDLDNEQFF.

CDR3 in amino acids: CSVEWYGLAGPDNEQFF. The CDR3 nucleotides are TGCAGCGTTGAATGGTACGGACTAGCGGGACCCGACAATGAGCAGTTCTTC. This sequence joins TRBV29-1 and TRBJ2-1, with 12 bases matching TRBD2. V shed 2 bases, J shed 5 bases, and the junction held 10 bases outside the gene matches. Germline CDR1 and CDR2: SQVTM and ANQGSEA. This CDR3 has 17 amino acids.

Notes on this clone: Distinct nucleotide sequences in the sample also encode this CDR3. The rearrangement uses TRBV9 and TRBJ2-3; a possible D gene is TRBD2 (6 bases). The CDR3 runs 15 residues. Trimming took off 2 bases at V and 0 bases at J, with 10 bases between the two ends. Germline V gives CDR1 SGDLS, CDR2 YYNGEE. In DNA form, the CDR3 reads TGTGCCAGCAGCGTTAGCGGAACTAGCACAGATACGCAGTATTTT. Protein sequence: CASSVSGTSTDTQYF.

As to this clone: One end of the junction fails to match germline, which may point to a read error. This chain links TRBV7-7 with TRBJ2-5, with D perhaps matching TRBD2 (6 bases). CDR3 length: 15 amino acids. In germline, CDR1 is SSHAT, CDR2 FNYEAQ (reference sequence). The CDR3 is CASSLDGGDQETQYF. CDR3 nucleotides: TGTGCTAGCAGCTTAGACGGGGGTGACCAAGAGACCCAGTACTTC. Drawing the rest from reference TRBV7-7 and TRBJ2-5, the complete variable domain is GAGVSQSPRYKVTKRGQDVTLRCDPISSHATLYWYQQALGQGPEFLTYFNYEAQPDKSGLPSDRFSAERPEGSISTLTIQRTEQRDSAMYRCASSLDGGDQETQYFGPGTRLLVL.

The chain carries TRBV7-8 and TRBJ2-1; D is perhaps TRBD2 (6 bases). The length of the CDR3 is 15 residues. Looked up from germline, CDR1 is SGHVS and CDR2 is FQNEAQ. Trimming took 3 bases from V and 9 from J, leaving 18 bases between them. DNA of the CDR3: TGTGCCAGCAGCTTCCTCCACGGGGGTCCCCGTGAGCAGTTCTTC. Translating gives CASSFLHGGPREQFF. Together with reference TRBV7-8 and TRBJ2-1, the CDR3 gives the full variable domain: GAGVSQSPRYKVAKRGQDVALRCDPISGHVSLFWYQQALGQGPEFLTYFQNEAQLDKSGLPSDRFFAERPEGSVSTLKIQRTQQEDSAVYLCASSFLHGGPREQFFGPGTRLTVL.